Sequencing of this T cell receptor (beta chain) was carried out in a study of blood T cell repertoires in COVID-19. For the study at large: COVID-19 samples collected from the United States, Italy and Spain covered acute and convalescent phases. In each case, the material was cDNA or gDNA derived from T cells, B-cell-depleted T cells, or PBMCs.

As handled by the study authors: The authors estimated nucleated cell counts from reference gene primer amplification. Produced via immunoSEQ multiplex PCR; TCRdb's table is partial and in-frame only. V, J and clone size are those of that table, while D and trimming were read from the DNA. The table records fewer than 400,000 clones, roughly 90% of them present only once. V was shortened by 2 bases and J by 0 bases, with 11 bases between the two germline ends. This CDR3 has 16 residues. CDR1 is LGHDT, CDR2 YNNKEL, per germline (reference sequence). Before they entered the study, exposed participants had met a COVID-19 case within 2 weeks.

The genes are TRBV3-1 (or the pseudogene TRBV3-2) and TRBJ1-3; D is uncertain. The material sequenced was PBMCs or T cells enriched from blood (not recorded which). This receptor was obtained from a woman in her twenties or thirties who had been exposed to COVID-19. Here the CDR3 DNA reads TGTGCCAGCAGCCAAAACCCGGTCGACTCTGGAAACACCATATATTTT. Its translation is CASSQNPVDSGNTIYF.